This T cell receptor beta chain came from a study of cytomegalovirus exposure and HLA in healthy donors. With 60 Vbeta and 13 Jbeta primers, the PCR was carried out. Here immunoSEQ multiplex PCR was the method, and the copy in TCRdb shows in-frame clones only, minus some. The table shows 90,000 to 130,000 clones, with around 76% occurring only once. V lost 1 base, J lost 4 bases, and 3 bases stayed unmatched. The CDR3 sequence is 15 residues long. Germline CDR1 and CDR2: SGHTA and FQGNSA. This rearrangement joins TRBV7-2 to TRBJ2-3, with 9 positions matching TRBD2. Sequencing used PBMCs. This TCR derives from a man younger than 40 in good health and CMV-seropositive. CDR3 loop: CASSLGGGVADTQYF. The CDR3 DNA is TGTGCCAGCAGCTTAGGCGGGGGGGTGGCAGATACGCAGTATTTT.